A single sample is the source of the 5 T cell receptor beta chains below, sequenced in a study of brain T cells in children with intractable seizures. Assay used: immunoSEQ multiplex PCR; TCRdb lists only in-frame clones, some missing. The data contain roughly 120,000 clones, 94% of them singletons. The material sequenced was peripheral blood, taken at surgery. The receptor set was obtained from a boy in the first two years of life with hemimegalencephaly and intractable seizures.

The chain combines TRBV5-1 with TRBJ2-6; D uncertain. The germline gives CDR1 SGHRS, CDR2 YFSETQ. The CDR3 runs to 14 residues. V was shortened by 2 bases and J by 2 bases, with 5 bases between the two germline ends. The CDR3 here is CASSLEAGANVLTF. The CDR3 DNA reads as TGCGCCAGCAGCTTAGAGGCTGGGGCCAACGTCCTGACTTTC.

The chain recombines TRBV11-2 with TRBJ2-7; D uncertain. Trimming took 1 base from V and 13 from J, leaving 11 bases between them. Germline V gene data show CDR1 as SGHAT and CDR2 as FQNNGV. The CDR3 covers 11 residues. For the CDR3, the DNA is TGTGCCAGCAGCTTAGGATCGGGCCCATACTTC. Translated: CASSLGSGPYF.

The chain combines TRBV28 with TRBJ1-4, with D perhaps matching TRBD1 (6 bases). The germline V gene has CDR1 MDHEN and CDR2 SYDVKM. The CDR3 runs to 15 residues. V was trimmed by 8 bases and J by 3 bases, leaving 16 bases between them. Here the CDR3 DNA reads TGTGCCAGCGCCGCCCGGGGGCTGTCTAATGAAAAACTGTTTTTT. Its translation is CASAARGLSNEKLFF. Full variable domain (missing parts from reference TRBV28 and TRBJ1-4): DVKVTQSSRYLVKRTGEKVFLECVQDMDHENMFWYRQDPGLGLRLIYFSYDVKMKEKGDIPEGYSVSREKKERFSLILESASTNQTSMYLCASAARGLSNEKLFFGSGTQLSVL.

CDR3 sequence: CATSRDLGVTDTQYF. The CDR3 bases are TGTGCCACCAGCAGAGATCTAGGGGTCACAGATACGCAGTATTTT. The chain recombines TRBV15 with TRBJ2-3, with D possibly TRBD1 on 5 matching bases. V was trimmed by 0 bases and J by 2 bases, leaving 9 bases between them. CDR1 LNHNV and CDR2 YYDKDF come from the germline V gene (reference sequence). The CDR3 is 15 amino acids.

The V and J genes are TRBV25-1 and TRBJ1-1, with D perhaps matching TRBD1 (5 bases). This CDR3 has 14 residues. V was cut by 2 bases and J by 0 bases, with 7 bases left in between. The germline gives CDR1 MGHDK, CDR2 SYGVNS. The chain's CDR3 is CASSETGLNTEAFF. CDR3 nucleotide sequence: TGTGCCAGCAGTGAAACAGGACTGAACACTGAAGCTTTCTTT.